The present TCR beta chain was sequenced within a study of regulatory T cells in long-lasting Graves disease. As for time point: newly diagnosed GD, antithyroid drugs for less than 3 months. Generation of the TCR library employed RNA extracted from PBMCs. The sample holds many counts of this clonotype. Construction of TCR beta libraries relied on iRepertoire HTBI primers and on Arm-PCR targeting CDR3 regions. TCRdb re-derived calls from the multiplex PCR reads in MiXCR, one entry per CDR3 protein. The profile shows fewer than 650,000 distinct CDR3 sequences, roughly 16% of them singletons. V was cut by 3 bases and J by 5 bases, with 13 bases left in between. This CDR3 spans 13 amino acids. Germline V gene lookup returns CDR1 DFQATT and CDR2 SNEGSKA (reference sequence). The sample was also linked to a second study, of T cells in Graves' hyperthyroidism and ophthalmopathy.

The chain links TRBV20-1 to TRBJ2-5; no clear D. The receptor was derived from a man aged 18-30 years with Graves disease. Sequenced here: peripheral blood mononuclear cells (PBMCs), sampled at new diagnosis, from a patient treated with antithyroid drugs. The CDR3 DNA reads as TGCAGTGCTAGGTGGCCCGGACGGGAGACCCAGTACTTC. This codes for CSARWPGRETQYF.